This T cell receptor (beta chain) appears in the sequencing data of a study of CD8 T cells in Susac syndrome. Sequencing of TCR beta was performed on blood CD8+ T cells and on blood CD4+ T cells. The CD8+ and CD4+ T cells were isolated magnetically using a negative isolation approach, whereas the TEMRA cells were enriched by FACS. Reverse transcription of about 0.45 to 1 ug RNA was carried out with random hexamers. Amplification of TCR beta CDR3 used immunoSEQ multiplex PCR across 54 Vbeta and 13 Jbeta. One entry per CDR3 protein results from TCRdb running MiXCR on the immunoSEQ multiplex PCR reads. The profile covers about 73,000 distinct CDR3 sequences, with approximately 94% appearing a single time and approximately 0.38% taken by the ten largest. Trimming shortened V by 10 bases and J by 1 base, and 11 bases separated the two germline ends. CDR1 and CDR2 from the germline V gene are SEHNR and FQNEAQ (reference sequence). The CDR3 runs to 13 residues.

This TCR was recovered from a human donor with multiple sclerosis. The material sequenced was CD8+ T cells from PBMCs. The rearrangement links TRBV7-9 to TRBJ2-4; TRBD2 is a possible D gene (6 bases). The CDR3 here is CATLEGAKNIQYF. CDR3 DNA: TGTGCCACCCTGGAGGGGGCCAAAAACATTCAGTACTTC.